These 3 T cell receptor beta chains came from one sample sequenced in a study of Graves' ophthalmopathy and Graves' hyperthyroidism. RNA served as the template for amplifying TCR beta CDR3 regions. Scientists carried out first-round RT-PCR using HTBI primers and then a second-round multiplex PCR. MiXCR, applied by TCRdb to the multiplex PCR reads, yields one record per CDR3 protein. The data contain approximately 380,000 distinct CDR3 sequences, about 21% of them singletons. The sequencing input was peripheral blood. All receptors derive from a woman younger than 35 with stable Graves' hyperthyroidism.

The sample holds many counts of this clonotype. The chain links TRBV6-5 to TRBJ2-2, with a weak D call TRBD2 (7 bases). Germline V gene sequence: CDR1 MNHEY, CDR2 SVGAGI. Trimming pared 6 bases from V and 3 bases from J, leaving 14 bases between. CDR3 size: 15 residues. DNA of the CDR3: TGTGCCAGCAGACGCAAGGGGGGGTACACCGGGGAGCTGTTTTTT. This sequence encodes CASRRKGGYTGELFF.

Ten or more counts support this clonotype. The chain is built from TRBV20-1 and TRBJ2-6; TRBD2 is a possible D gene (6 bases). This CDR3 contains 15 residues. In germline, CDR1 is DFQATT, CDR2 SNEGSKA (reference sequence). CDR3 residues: CSAWGLNSGANVLTF. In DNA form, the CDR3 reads TGCAGCGCCTGGGGACTGAACTCTGGGGCCAACGTCCTGACTTTC.

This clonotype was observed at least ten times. CDR3: CAILPTGAGELFF. DNA for the CDR3: TGTGCCATCCTACCTACAGGGGCCGGGGAGCTGTTTTTT. V and J are TRBV10-3 and TRBJ2-2; 7 bases fit TRBD1. V lost 8 bases, J lost 6 bases, and 6 bases stayed unmatched. The CDR3 loop spans 13 amino acids. Germline CDR1 and CDR2: ENHRY and SYGVKD.